This T cell receptor (beta chain) comes out of a study of blood T cells in healthy people across ages. Findings of the study overall: Because donor CMV status was unknown, expanded clonotype changes were possibly confounded.

The use of a sample-barcoded 5' primer and a J-beta primer mix characterized a second PCR of about 6 to 12 cycles. MiXCR was run by TCRdb on the 5' RACE reads, yielding one entry per CDR3 protein. The data show around 1,700,000 distinct CDR3 sequences, roughly 27% seen once. There are a few counts of this clonotype. Its antigen is not known. CDR3 length equals 12 residues. Trimming took off 5 bases at V and 8 bases at J, with 15 bases between the two ends. CDR1 DFQATT and CDR2 SNEGSKA come from the germline V gene (reference sequence). The sequencing sample was made of blood. The chain joins TRBV20-1 to TRBJ1-2, with D uncertain. The TCR was taken from a woman aged 30 to 39 in good health. The CDR3 sequence is CSAGVDTGGYTF. CDR3 nucleotide sequence: TGCAGTGCTGGTGTCGACACGGGCGGCTACACCTTC.